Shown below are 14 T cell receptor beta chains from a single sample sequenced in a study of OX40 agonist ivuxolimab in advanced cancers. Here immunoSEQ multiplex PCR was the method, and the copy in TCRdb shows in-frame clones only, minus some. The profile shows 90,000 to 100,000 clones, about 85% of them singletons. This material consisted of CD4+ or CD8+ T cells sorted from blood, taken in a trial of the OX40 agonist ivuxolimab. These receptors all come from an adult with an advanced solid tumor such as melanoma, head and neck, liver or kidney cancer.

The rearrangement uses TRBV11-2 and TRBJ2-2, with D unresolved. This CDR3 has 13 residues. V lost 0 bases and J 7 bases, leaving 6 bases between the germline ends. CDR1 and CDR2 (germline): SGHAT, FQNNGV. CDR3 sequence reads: CASSLDYNGELFF. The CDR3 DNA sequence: TGTGCCAGCAGCTTAGATTACAACGGGGAGCTGTTTTTT. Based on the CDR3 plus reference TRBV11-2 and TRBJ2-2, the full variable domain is EAGVAQSPRYKIIEKRQSVAFWCNPISGHATLYWYQQILGQGPKLLIQFQNNGVVDDSQLPKDRFSAERLKGVDSTLKIQPAKLEDSAVYLCASSLDYNGELFFGEGSRLTVL.

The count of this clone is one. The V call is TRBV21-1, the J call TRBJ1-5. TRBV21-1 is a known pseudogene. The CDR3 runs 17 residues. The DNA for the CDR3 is TGTGCCAGTCTTGTTAGTAGGTTCCTCACTCAGTACCAGCCCCAGCATTTT. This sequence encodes CASLVSRFLTQYQPQHF.

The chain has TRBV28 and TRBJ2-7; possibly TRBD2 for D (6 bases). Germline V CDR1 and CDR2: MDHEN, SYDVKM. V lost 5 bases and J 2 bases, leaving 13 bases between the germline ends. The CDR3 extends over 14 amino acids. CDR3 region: CASSPSGFPYEQYF. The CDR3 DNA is TGTGCCAGCAGTCCGAGCGGGTTCCCCTACGAGCAGTACTTC.

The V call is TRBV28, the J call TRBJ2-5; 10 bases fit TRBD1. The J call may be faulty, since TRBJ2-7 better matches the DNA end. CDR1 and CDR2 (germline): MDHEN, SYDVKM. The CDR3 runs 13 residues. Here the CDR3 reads CASKTGGADEQYF. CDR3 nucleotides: TGTGCCAGTAAGACAGGGGGCGCGGACGAGCAGTACTTC.

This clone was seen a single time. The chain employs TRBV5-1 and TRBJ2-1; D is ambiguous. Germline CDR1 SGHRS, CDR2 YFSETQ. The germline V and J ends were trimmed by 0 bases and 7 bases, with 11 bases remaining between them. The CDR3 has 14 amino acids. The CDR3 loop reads CASSLDERPNEQFF. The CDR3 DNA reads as TGCGCCAGCAGCTTGGATGAGCGCCCTAATGAGCAGTTCTTC.

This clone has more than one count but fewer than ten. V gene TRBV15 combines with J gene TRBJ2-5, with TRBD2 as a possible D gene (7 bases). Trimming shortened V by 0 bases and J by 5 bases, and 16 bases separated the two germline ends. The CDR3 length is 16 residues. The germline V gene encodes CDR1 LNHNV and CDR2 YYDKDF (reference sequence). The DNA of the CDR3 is TGTGCCACCAGCAGAGAACAAGGGGGAGGGCTGGAGACCCAGTACTTC. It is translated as CATSREQGGGLETQYF.

The CDR3 DNA follows: TGTGCCACCAGCAGAGATGATGGTGAGCAGTTCTTC. Amino acids: CATSRDDGEQFF. The chain has TRBV15 and TRBJ2-1; D gene ambiguous. V was cut by 0 bases and J by 9 bases, with 6 bases left in between. This CDR3 is built from 12 residues. Germline CDR1 is LNHNV and CDR2 is YYDKDF (reference sequence).

CDR3 coding DNA: TGTGCCAGCAGCTCGGGACAGGGGGCCTACAATGAGCAGTTCTTC. Translating it yields CASSSGQGAYNEQFF. This chain uses TRBV11-1 with TRBJ2-1; 11 nucleotides agree with TRBD1. The CDR3 extends over 15 amino acids. Trimming took 4 bases from V and 2 from J; bases not matched to a gene: 1. From germline, CDR1 is SGHAT and CDR2 FQDESV (reference sequence).

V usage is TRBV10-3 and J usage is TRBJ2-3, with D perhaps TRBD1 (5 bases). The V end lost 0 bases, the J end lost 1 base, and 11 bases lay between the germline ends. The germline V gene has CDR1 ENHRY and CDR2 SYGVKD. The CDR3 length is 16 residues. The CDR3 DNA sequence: TGTGCCATCAGTGAGTCGACTCAAGGGGGCACAGATACGCAGTATTTT. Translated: CAISESTQGGTDTQYF.

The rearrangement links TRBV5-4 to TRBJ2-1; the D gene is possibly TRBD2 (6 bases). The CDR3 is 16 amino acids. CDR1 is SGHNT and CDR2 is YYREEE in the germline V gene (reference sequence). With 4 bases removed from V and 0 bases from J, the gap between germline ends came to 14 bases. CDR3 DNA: TGTGCCAGCAGCGCTAGCGTCCTTAGCTCCTACAATGAGCAGTTCTTC. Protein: CASSASVLSSYNEQFF.

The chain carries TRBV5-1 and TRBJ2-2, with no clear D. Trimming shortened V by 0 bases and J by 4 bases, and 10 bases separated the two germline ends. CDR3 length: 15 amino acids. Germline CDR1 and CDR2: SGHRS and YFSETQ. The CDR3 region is CASSLEQVSTGELFF. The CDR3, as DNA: TGCGCCAGCAGCTTGGAGCAGGTTAGCACCGGGGAGCTGTTTTTT.

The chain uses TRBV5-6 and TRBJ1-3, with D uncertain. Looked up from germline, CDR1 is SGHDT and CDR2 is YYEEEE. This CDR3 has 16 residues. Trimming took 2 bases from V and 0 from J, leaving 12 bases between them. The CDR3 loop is CASSFRRDNSGNTIYF. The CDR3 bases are TGTGCCAGCAGCTTCCGTCGGGATAACTCTGGAAACACCATATATTTT.

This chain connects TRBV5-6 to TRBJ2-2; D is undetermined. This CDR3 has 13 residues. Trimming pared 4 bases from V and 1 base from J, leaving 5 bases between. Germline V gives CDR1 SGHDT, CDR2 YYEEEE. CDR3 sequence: CASSPWNTGELFF. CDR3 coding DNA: TGTGCCAGCAGCCCGTGGAACACCGGGGAGCTGTTTTTT.

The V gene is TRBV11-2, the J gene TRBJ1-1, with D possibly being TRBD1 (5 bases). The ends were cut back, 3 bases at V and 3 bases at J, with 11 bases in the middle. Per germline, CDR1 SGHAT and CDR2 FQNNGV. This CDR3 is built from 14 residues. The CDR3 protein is CASSFSGVDTEAFF. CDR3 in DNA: TGTGCCAGCAGCTTCTCGGGGGTCGACACTGAAGCTTTCTTT.